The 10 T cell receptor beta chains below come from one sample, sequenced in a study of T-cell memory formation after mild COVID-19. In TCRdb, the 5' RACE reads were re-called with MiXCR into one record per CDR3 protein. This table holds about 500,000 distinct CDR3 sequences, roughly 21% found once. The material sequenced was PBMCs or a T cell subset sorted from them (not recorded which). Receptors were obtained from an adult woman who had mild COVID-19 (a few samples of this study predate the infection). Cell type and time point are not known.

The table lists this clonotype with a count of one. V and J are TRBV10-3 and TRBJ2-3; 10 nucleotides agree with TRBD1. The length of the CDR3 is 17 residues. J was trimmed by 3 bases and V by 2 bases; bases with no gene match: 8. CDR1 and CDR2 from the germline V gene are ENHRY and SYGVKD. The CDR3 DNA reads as TGTGCCATCAGTGAGAATCCGGGACAGGGGATGACAGATACGCAGTATTTT. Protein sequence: CAISENPGQGMTDTQYF.

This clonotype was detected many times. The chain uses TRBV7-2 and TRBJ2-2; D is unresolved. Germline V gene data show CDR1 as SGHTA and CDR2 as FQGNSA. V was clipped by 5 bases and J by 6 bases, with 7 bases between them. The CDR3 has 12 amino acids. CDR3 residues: CASSPQAGELFF. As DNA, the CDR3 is TGTGCCAGCAGCCCCCAGGCCGGGGAGCTGTTTTTT.

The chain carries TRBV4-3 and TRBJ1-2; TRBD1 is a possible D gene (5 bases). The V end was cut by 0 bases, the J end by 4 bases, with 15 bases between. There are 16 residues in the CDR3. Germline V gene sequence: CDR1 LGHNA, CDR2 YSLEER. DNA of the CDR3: TGCGCCAGCAGCCAAGATGAAGGGGCAGGGAGCTATGGCTACACCTTC. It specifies CASSQDEGAGSYGYTF.

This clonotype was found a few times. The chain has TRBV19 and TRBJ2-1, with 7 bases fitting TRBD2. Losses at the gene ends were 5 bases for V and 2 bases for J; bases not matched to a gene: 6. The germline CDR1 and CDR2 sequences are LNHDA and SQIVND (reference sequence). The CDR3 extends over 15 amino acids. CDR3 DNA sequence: TGTGCCAGTAGTGCCTCGGGACTACCCTACAATGAGCAGTTCTTC. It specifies CASSASGLPYNEQFF. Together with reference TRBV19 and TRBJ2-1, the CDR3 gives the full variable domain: DGGITQSPKYLFRKEGQNVTLSCEQNLNHDAMYWYRQDPGQGLRLIYYSQIVNDFQKGDIAEGYSVSREKKESFPLTVTSAQKNPTAFYLCASSASGLPYNEQFFGPGTRLTVL.

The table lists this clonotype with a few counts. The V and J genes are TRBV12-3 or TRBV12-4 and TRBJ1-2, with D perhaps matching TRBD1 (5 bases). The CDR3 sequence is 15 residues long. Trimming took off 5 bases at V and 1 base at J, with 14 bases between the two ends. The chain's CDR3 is CASSPGMGGNYGYTF. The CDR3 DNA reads TGTGCCAGCAGTCCTGGGATGGGGGGTAACTATGGCTACACCTTC.

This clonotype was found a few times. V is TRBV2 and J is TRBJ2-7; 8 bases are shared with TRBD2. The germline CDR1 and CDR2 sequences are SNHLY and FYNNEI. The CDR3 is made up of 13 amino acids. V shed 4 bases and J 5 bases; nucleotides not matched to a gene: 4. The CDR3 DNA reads TGTGCCAGCAGTGCTAGCGGGTACGACGAGCAGTACTTC. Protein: CASSASGYDEQYF.

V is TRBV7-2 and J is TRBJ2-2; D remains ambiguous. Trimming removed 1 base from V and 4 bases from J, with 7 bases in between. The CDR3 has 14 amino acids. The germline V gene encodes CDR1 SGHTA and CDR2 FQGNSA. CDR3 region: CASSLDTTTGELFF. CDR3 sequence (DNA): TGTGCCAGCAGCTTAGATACAACCACCGGGGAGCTGTTTTTT.

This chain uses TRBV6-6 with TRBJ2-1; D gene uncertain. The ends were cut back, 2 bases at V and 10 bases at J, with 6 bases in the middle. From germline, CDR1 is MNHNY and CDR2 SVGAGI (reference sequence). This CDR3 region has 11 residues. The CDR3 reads CASSYAAEQFF. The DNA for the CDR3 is TGTGCCAGCAGTTACGCTGCGGAGCAGTTCTTC.

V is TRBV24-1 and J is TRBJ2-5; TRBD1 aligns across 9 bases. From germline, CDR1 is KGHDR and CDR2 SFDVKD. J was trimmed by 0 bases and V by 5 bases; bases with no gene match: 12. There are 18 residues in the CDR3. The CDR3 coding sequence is TGTGCCACCAGTGCGGCGCAAGGGACAGGGCGATACCAAGAGACCCAGTACTTC. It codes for CATSAAQGTGRYQETQYF.

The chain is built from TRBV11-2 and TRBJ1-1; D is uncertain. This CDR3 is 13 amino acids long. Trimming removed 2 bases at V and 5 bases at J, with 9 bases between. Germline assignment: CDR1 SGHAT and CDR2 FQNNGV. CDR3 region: CASSLRVQTEAFF. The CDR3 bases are TGTGCCAGCAGCTTACGGGTGCAGACTGAAGCTTTCTTT.